The 13 T cell receptor beta chains below all came from one sample that was sequenced in a study of blood T cell repertoires in COVID-19. The protocol was immunoSEQ multiplex PCR, while the TCRdb copy is restricted to in-frame clones and leaves out a portion. In the table there are a few hundred thousand clones, roughly 88% of which are singletons. The sequenced sample was peripheral blood. Receptor source: a human donor with COVID-19, enrolled during active disease. The donor label of this sample is uncertain.

J is TRBJ1-4 and V is TRBV18, with unresolved D. Trimming removed 6 bases at V and 0 bases at J, with 17 bases between. The CDR3 consists of 17 residues. CDR1 and CDR2 (germline): KGHSH, LQKENI. The CDR3 loop is CASSPITTVATNEKLFF. CDR3 coding DNA: TGTGCCAGCTCCCCAATCACAACAGTTGCAACTAATGAAAAACTGTTTTTT. Combining the CDR3 with reference TRBV18 and TRBJ1-4 gives the whole variable domain NAGVMQNPRHLVRRRGQEARLRCSPMKGHSHVYWYRQLPEEGLKFMVYLQKENIIDESGMPKERFSAEFPKEGPSILRIQQVVRGDSAAYFCASSPITTVATNEKLFFGSGTQLSVL.

This rearrangement joins TRBV19 to TRBJ1-2, with D uncertain. CDR1 and CDR2 from the germline V gene are LNHDA and SQIVND (reference sequence). This CDR3 comprises 13 residues. Trimming stripped 0 bases from V and 10 bases from J, with 12 bases between. The CDR3 spells CASSIDQRGFYTF. The CDR3 coding sequence is TGTGCCAGTAGTATAGATCAGCGGGGTTTCTACACCTTC.

The chain links TRBV18 to TRBJ1-3; tentatively, D is TRBD1 (5 bases). Germline CDR1 KGHSH, CDR2 LQKENI. Trimming left V 3 bases short and J 1 base short, with 13 bases between. CDR3 size: 16 residues. CDR3 DNA sequence: TGTGCCAGCTCACCGATTCAGGGTCCATCTGGAAACACCATATATTTT. Residues: CASSPIQGPSGNTIYF. Full variable domain (remainder filled in from reference TRBV18 and TRBJ1-3): NAGVMQNPRHLVRRRGQEARLRCSPMKGHSHVYWYRQLPEEGLKFMVYLQKENIIDESGMPKERFSAEFPKEGPSILRIQQVVRGDSAAYFCASSPIQGPSGNTIYFGEGSWLTVV.

The chain carries TRBV5-1 and TRBJ2-3; 7 bases align to TRBD2. Germline V gives CDR1 SGHRS, CDR2 YFSETQ. Unmatched junction bases numbered 12, after V lost 7 bases and J lost 1 base. This CDR3 comprises 16 residues. The CDR3 protein is CASVEGGLIGTDTQYF. The CDR3 bases are TGCGCCAGCGTCGAGGGAGGGCTTATTGGCACAGATACGCAGTATTTT.

The chain is built from TRBV6-5 and TRBJ1-1; weak D call: TRBD1 (5 bases). Trimming left V 6 bases short and J 0 bases short, with 14 bases between. Germline V lookup: CDR1 MNHEY, CDR2 SVGAGI. The CDR3 is 15 amino acids. The DNA for the CDR3 is TGTGCCAGCAGCCAAGACGGGGGTGTGAACACTGAAGCTTTCTTT. It yields the protein CASSQDGGVNTEAFF.

The CDR3 DNA is TGTGCCAGCAGCCCGGACAGGGGGCTAAATGGAAACACCATATATTTT. Its translation is CASSPDRGLNGNTIYF. The chain employs TRBV13 and TRBJ1-3; 11 bases fit TRBD1. The germline V gene encodes CDR1 PRHDT and CDR2 FYEKMQ (reference sequence). The CDR3 length is 16 residues. The junction had 6 bases not matched to a gene; V was cut back by 5 bases and J by 3 bases.

This rearrangement joins TRBV9 to TRBJ2-1; the match to TRBD1 covers 10 bases. CDR1 is SGDLS and CDR2 is YYNGEE in the germline V gene. The CDR3 runs to 14 residues. Trimming at V came to 3 bases and at J to 7 bases, leaving 4 bases not matched to a gene. The CDR3 loop reads CASSGRQGANEQFF. CDR3 nucleotide sequence: TGTGCCAGCAGCGGCAGACAGGGGGCAAATGAGCAGTTCTTC.

The chain carries TRBV4-3 and TRBJ2-7, with a weak D call TRBD2 (6 bases). The V end was cut by 1 base, the J end by 6 bases, with 22 bases between. Germline V lookup: CDR1 LGHNA, CDR2 YSLEER. The CDR3 loop spans 17 amino acids. The CDR3 is CASSQVLPGHLGGEQYF. The CDR3 coding sequence is TGCGCCAGCAGCCAAGTTTTGCCAGGCCACCTCGGGGGCGAGCAGTACTTC.

The gene calls are TRBV5-4 and TRBJ2-7, with D perhaps matching TRBD2 (6 bases). Trimming shortened V by 5 bases and J by 0 bases, and 15 bases separated the two germline ends. Germline V gene sequence: CDR1 SGHNT, CDR2 YYREEE (reference sequence). CDR3 size: 15 residues. The CDR3 sequence is CASRGGVLLSYEQYF. CDR3 coding DNA: TGTGCCAGCAGGGGAGGTGTTCTTCTCTCCTACGAGCAGTACTTC.

The chain combines TRBV7-2 with TRBJ2-3; 8 bases fit TRBD2. CDR3 length: 15 residues. The germline V gene encodes CDR1 SGHTA and CDR2 FQGNSA. V lost 1 base and J lost 4; bases outside the gene matches: 4. DNA of the CDR3: TGTGCCAGCAGCTTAGACGGCGGGAGGCCAGATACGCAGTATTTT. Translated, it gives CASSLDGGRPDTQYF.

V usage is TRBV20-1 and J usage is TRBJ2-5, with 7 nucleotides matching TRBD2. Germline V CDR1 and CDR2: DFQATT, SNEGSKA (reference sequence). Germline trimming cut 3 bases from V and 5 bases from J; bases unmatched to any gene: 12. The CDR3 has 15 residues. The chain's CDR3 is CSASGGGMTWETQYF. The CDR3 DNA follows: TGCAGTGCTAGTGGGGGGGGAATGACGTGGGAGACCCAGTACTTC.

The CDR3 loop reads CASSPRSGTEAFF. CDR3 sequence (DNA): TGTGCCAGCAGCCCCCGGAGCGGCACTGAAGCTTTCTTT. V and J are TRBV9 and TRBJ1-1; D is uncertain. The germline CDR1 and CDR2 sequences are SGDLS and YYNGEE. The germline V and J ends were trimmed by 4 bases and 4 bases, with 11 bases remaining between them. The CDR3 runs to 13 residues.

V gene TRBV29-1 combines with J gene TRBJ2-1; 9 nucleotides align to TRBD2. This CDR3 contains 15 residues. The ends lost 4 bases at V and 8 bases at J; junction bases unmatched: 12. Germline assignment: CDR1 SQVTM and CDR2 ANQGSEA. The CDR3 bases are TGCAGCGTTGTGGATAGCGGGAGACTCGCGGATGAGCAGTTCTTC. This sequence encodes CSVVDSGRLADEQFF.